Listed here are 20 T cell receptor beta chains from one sample, sequenced in a study of shared clonotypes between healthy human individuals. Libraries were prepared by immunoSEQ multiplex PCR; TCRdb keeps only in-frame clonotypes and omits some of them. The sample holds approximately 2,000,000 clones, 92% seen once. What was sequenced was naive CD4+ T cells from PBMCs. Subset meaning: CD45RA+ positively selected. These receptors came from a man aged 18 to 35 in good health. Some clones in this sample may be carry-over from other donors' samples.

This rearrangement joins TRBV30 to TRBJ1-2; D gene uncertain. Germline CDR1 reads GTSNPN; CDR2 reads SVGIG (reference sequence). This CDR3 has 12 residues. Trimming cost V 0 bases and J 14 bases, with 16 bases left between them. The CDR3 DNA sequence: TGTGCCTGGAGTGTAATAAGTGTGCAAGGTACCTTC. As protein: CAWSVISVQGTF.

The chain has TRBV18 and TRBJ2-7; tentative D call: TRBD1 (5 bases). V gave up 0 bases and J gave up 7 bases, with 10 bases separating them. Per the germline V gene, CDR1 is KGHSH and CDR2 is LQKENI. CDR3 length equals 13 residues. CDR3 sequence reads: CASSPPEKGEQYF. As DNA, the CDR3 is TGTGCCAGCTCACCACCGGAGAAGGGGGAGCAGTACTTC.

The CDR3 loop is CASSPSGQGSYEQYF. In DNA form, the CDR3 reads TGTGCCAGCAGCCCCTCGGGACAGGGATCCTACGAGCAGTACTTC. V gene TRBV11-3 combines with J gene TRBJ2-7; 9 nucleotides match TRBD1. Per the germline V gene, CDR1 is SGHNT and CDR2 is YENEEA. The CDR3 totals 15 residues. V was clipped by 5 bases and J by 1 base; unmatched bases: 6. Full variable domain (rest looked up from reference TRBV11-3 and TRBJ2-7): EAGVVQSPRYKIIEKKQPVAFWCNPISGHNTLYWYLQNLGQGPELLIRYENEEAVDDSQLPKDRFSAERLKGVDSTLKIQPAELGDSAVYLCASSPSGQGSYEQYFGPGTRLTVT.

The chain recombines TRBV5-6 with TRBJ1-2, with no clear D. This CDR3 has 13 residues. Looked up from germline, CDR1 is SGHDT and CDR2 is YYEEEE. Trimming removed 4 bases from V and 4 bases from J, with 11 bases in between. CDR3 loop: CASSRSGRYGYTF. Here the CDR3 DNA reads TGTGCCAGCAGCCGTTCAGGACGCTATGGCTACACCTTC.

The J gene is TRBJ2-7, the V gene TRBV27; 9 positions match TRBD1. The CDR3 has 16 amino acids. From germline, CDR1 is MNHEY and CDR2 SMNVEV (reference sequence). The trim removed 6 bases at V and 4 bases at J, leaving 13 bases unmatched. CDR3 sequence (DNA): TGTGCCAGCAGCCCTATTGGTGGGACAGGGTTTTACGAGCAGTACTTC. The encoded protein is CASSPIGGTGFYEQYF.

J is TRBJ2-2 and V is TRBV5-1; D remains unclear. Trimming removed 0 bases at V and 6 bases at J, with 9 bases between. This CDR3 is 14 amino acids long. Germline V gene lookup returns CDR1 SGHRS and CDR2 YFSETQ. CDR3 nucleotide sequence: TGCGCCAGCAGCTTGGGGGCAGTTCCCGGGGAGCTGTTTTTT. This translates into CASSLGAVPGELFF.

The V gene is TRBV19, the J gene TRBJ1-1, with unresolved D. The germline gives CDR1 LNHDA, CDR2 SQIVND (reference sequence). V lost 6 bases and J 3 bases, leaving 11 bases between the germline ends. CDR3 length equals 13 residues. CDR3 sequence reads: CASSTGPDTEAFF. CDR3 nucleotide sequence: TGTGCCAGTAGCACCGGGCCGGACACTGAAGCTTTCTTT.

This clone appeared a few times. This CDR3 is also generated by other DNA sequences in the sample. V usage is TRBV6-5 and J usage is TRBJ1-1, with D perhaps TRBD1 (5 bases). Trimming took off 4 bases at V and 4 bases at J, with 7 bases between the two ends. Germline loops: CDR1 MNHEY, CDR2 SVGAGI. There are 12 residues in the CDR3. The CDR3 DNA reads as TGTGCCAGCAGTTCTGGGGGCACTGAAGCTTTCTTT. It encodes CASSSGGTEAFF.

The V call is TRBV28, the J call TRBJ2-2; 12 bases line up with TRBD2. The CDR3 spans 15 residues. Germline loops: CDR1 MDHEN, CDR2 SYDVKM. Losses at the gene ends were 6 bases for V and 7 bases for J; bases not matched to a gene: 6. The CDR3 sequence: CASRETSGRVGELFF. Written as DNA, the CDR3 is TGTGCCAGCAGAGAGACTAGCGGGAGAGTCGGGGAGCTGTTTTTT.

This rearrangement joins TRBV5-1 to TRBJ1-2; 8 positions match TRBD1. The CDR3 extends over 14 amino acids. Per germline, CDR1 SGHRS and CDR2 YFSETQ. V lost 4 bases, J lost 7 bases, and 9 bases stayed unmatched. CDR3 sequence: CASSLRTGMFGYTF. CDR3 DNA: TGCGCCAGCAGCCTGAGGACAGGGATGTTTGGCTACACCTTC.

The table lists this clone with a count of one. The gene calls are TRBV19 and TRBJ2-1; 9 bases match TRBD2. The V gene's germline CDR1 is LNHDA and CDR2 SQIVND (reference sequence). The CDR3 runs to 17 residues. With 1 base clipped from V and 3 bases from J, the junction kept 7 bases outside the gene matches. DNA of the CDR3: TGTGCCAGTAGTATAGGAAGTCTAGCGGGGAACTACAATGAGCAGTTCTTC. Translation: CASSIGSLAGNYNEQFF.

The chain is built from TRBV10-3 and TRBJ1-1; D unresolved. Trimming removed 4 bases at V and 6 bases at J, with 18 bases between. The germline V gene encodes CDR1 ENHRY and CDR2 SYGVKD. This CDR3 spans 15 amino acids. Here the CDR3 DNA reads TGTGCCATCAGTGGAGCGGGCGGGATGGTTGCTGAAGCTTTCTTT. Translated: CAISGAGGMVAEAFF.

V gene TRBV20-1 combines with J gene TRBJ2-3; D remains unclear. V lost 5 bases and J 7 bases, leaving 10 bases between the germline ends. This CDR3 is 11 amino acids long. Germline V lookup: CDR1 DFQATT, CDR2 SNEGSKA (reference sequence). CDR3 nucleotides: TGCAGTGCTCACACTCAATATACGCAGTATTTT. Its protein product is CSAHTQYTQYF.

Concerning this clone itself: Distinct nucleotide sequences in the sample also encode this CDR3. The V call is TRBV5-4, the J call TRBJ2-7, with D perhaps TRBD2 (6 bases). CDR1 and CDR2 (germline): SGHNT, YYREEE (reference sequence). V lost 4 bases and J 0 bases, leaving 14 bases between the germline ends. The CDR3 is 15 residues long. The CDR3 loop is CASSPRGGSSYEQYF. For the CDR3, the DNA is TGTGCCAGCAGCCCGAGGGGAGGCAGCTCCTACGAGCAGTACTTC.

This sequence joins TRBV6-5 and TRBJ1-2; D is unclear. Germline V gives CDR1 MNHEY, CDR2 SVGAGI. The CDR3 has 14 residues. Trimming shortened V by 0 bases and J by 0 bases, and 5 bases separated the two germline ends. This CDR3 reads CASSYSKANYGYTF. In DNA, the CDR3 is TGTGCCAGCAGTTACTCAAAAGCTAACTATGGCTACACCTTC.

This rearrangement joins TRBV12-5 to TRBJ2-1; the D is unclear. CDR1 is LGHNT, CDR2 FRNRAP, per germline. This CDR3 contains 13 residues. Trimming took off 1 base at V and 7 bases at J, with 8 bases between the two ends. CDR3 sequence: CASGLGGGNEQFF. The CDR3 DNA reads TGTGCTAGTGGTTTGGGCGGTGGGAATGAGCAGTTCTTC.

The V gene is TRBV5-1, the J gene TRBJ2-7; D tentatively reads TRBD1 or TRBD2 (5 bases each). CDR1 SGHRS and CDR2 YFSETQ come from the germline V gene. The V and J ends lost 0 bases and 6 bases respectively, with 10 bases between them. The CDR3 spans 13 residues. CDR3 nucleotides: TGCGCCAGCAGCTTGGAGGGTGGGGGCGAGCAGTACTTC. Protein product: CASSLEGGGEQYF.

This chain joins TRBV28 and TRBJ1-1; 8 nucleotides agree with TRBD1. V trimming: 2 bases; J trimming: 7 bases; junction bases outside the gene matches: 9. Germline V gene data show CDR1 as MDHEN and CDR2 as SYDVKM. This CDR3 spans 15 amino acids. In DNA, the CDR3 is TGTGCCAGCAGTTTAGGGCCAGGGGGCCAGGGTGAAGCTTTCTTT. It is translated as CASSLGPGGQGEAFF. Full variable domain (missing parts from reference TRBV28 and TRBJ1-1): DVKVTQSSRYLVKRTGEKVFLECVQDMDHENMFWYRQDPGLGLRLIYFSYDVKMKEKGDIPEGYSVSREKKERFSLILESASTNQTSMYLCASSLGPGGQGEAFFGQGTRLTVV.

This CDR3 is CASSLGAFGGPINEKLFF. DNA for the CDR3: TGCGCCAGCAGCTTGGGGGCCTTTGGGGGGCCAATTAATGAAAAACTGTTTTTT. V is TRBV5-1 and J is TRBJ1-4; tentative D call: TRBD1 (6 bases). Germline V lookup: CDR1 SGHRS, CDR2 YFSETQ. With 0 bases removed from V and 4 bases from J, the gap between germline ends came to 19 bases. The CDR3 extends over 18 amino acids.

This chain uses TRBV14 with TRBJ2-5, with 8 nucleotides matching TRBD2. CDR3 length equals 14 residues. V trimming: 1 base; J trimming: 7 bases; junction bases outside the gene matches: 5. CDR1 and CDR2 from the germline V gene are SGHDN and FVKESK. The CDR3 region is CASSQATSDGTQYF. The CDR3 DNA follows: TGTGCCAGCAGCCAAGCGACTAGCGACGGGACCCAGTACTTC.